Below are 14 T cell receptor beta chains sequenced from a single sample in a study of cytomegalovirus exposure and HLA in healthy donors. Primers included in the PCR were 60 Vbeta and 13 Jbeta primers. Sequenced by immunoSEQ multiplex PCR; TCRdb stores in-frame clones only, minus some. The sample lists just over 95,000 clones, more than 65% occurring once. Sequencing input: PBMCs. The receptors derive from a human donor in good health.

The chain uses TRBV7-2 and TRBJ2-1, with D possibly matching TRBD2 (5 bases). Germline values: CDR1 SGHTA, CDR2 FQGNSA. Trimming took off 2 bases at V and 9 bases at J, with 20 bases between the two ends. This CDR3 is built from 16 residues. The CDR3 DNA is TGTGCCAGCAGCTTACCACTAGTCGTTTCTAGAGGTGAGCAGTTCTTC. Translating gives CASSLPLVVSRGEQFF.

The genes are TRBV25-1 and TRBJ1-4; D might be TRBD1 (6 bases). The CDR3 has 15 amino acids. The V end lost 5 bases, the J end lost 2 bases, and 12 bases lay between the germline ends. Germline V gene lookup returns CDR1 MGHDK and CDR2 SYGVNS. CDR3 sequence: CASSYPTGTNEKLFF. The CDR3 DNA follows: TGTGCCAGCAGTTACCCGACAGGTACTAATGAAAAACTGTTTTTT.

J is TRBJ2-1 and V is TRBV6-5; D is perhaps TRBD2 (6 bases). CDR1 MNHEY and CDR2 SVGAGI come from the germline V gene. The CDR3 is made up of 13 amino acids. V gave up 7 bases and J gave up 4 bases, with 11 bases separating them. In DNA form, the CDR3 reads TGTGCCAGCACCAGGGCGGGGTACAATGAGCAGTTCTTC. It encodes CASTRAGYNEQFF.

Here the CDR3 DNA reads TGTGCCAGCAGTGCCACAGGGGACACTGAAGCTTTCTTT. Translated: CASSATGDTEAFF. The chain carries TRBV6-4 and TRBJ1-1, with 7 bases that match TRBD1. The V and J ends lost 4 bases and 3 bases, in that order; junction bases with no gene match: 2. This CDR3 contains 13 residues. In germline, CDR1 is MRHNA, CDR2 SNTAGT.

The rearrangement links TRBV19 to TRBJ1-6; 10 bases are a match to TRBD1. From germline, CDR1 is LNHDA and CDR2 SQIVND (reference sequence). The CDR3 extends over 21 amino acids. The trim removed 0 bases at V and 6 bases at J, leaving 17 bases unmatched. The CDR3 nucleotides read TGTGCCAGTAGTATAGATCTTCGCGGGACAGGGGAAAGGAAGCGTAATTCACCCCTCCACTTT. This translates into CASSIDLRGTGERKRNSPLHF.

This chain links TRBV4-2 with TRBJ2-1; 10 bases match TRBD2. Trimming cost V 4 bases and J 4 bases; bases outside gene matches: 4. Germline lookup yields CDR1 LGHNA and CDR2 YNFKEQ. The CDR3 length is 15 residues. For the CDR3, the DNA is TGTGCCAGCAGCCGAAGGACTAGCGGATACAATGAGCAGTTCTTC. It translates to CASSRRTSGYNEQFF.

The chain carries TRBV5-1 and TRBJ2-3; 7 bases agree with TRBD2. V lost 8 bases to trimming and J lost 0 bases; unmatched junction nucleotides: 6. The CDR3 is made up of 14 amino acids. The V gene's germline CDR1 is SGHRS and CDR2 YFSETQ. DNA of the CDR3: TGCGCCAGTGAGCGGGACTTTAGCACAGATACGCAGTATTTT. It encodes CASERDFSTDTQYF.

The CDR3 protein is CASSLVDRVDTQYF. The DNA of the CDR3 is TGCGCCAGCAGCTTGGTGGACAGGGTAGATACGCAGTATTTT. V and J are TRBV5-1 and TRBJ2-3; 8 nucleotides match TRBD1. V was clipped by 0 bases and J by 5 bases; unmatched bases: 2. CDR1 and CDR2 (germline): SGHRS, YFSETQ. The CDR3 sequence is 14 residues long.

This clone is a singleton in its sample. V usage is TRBV27 and J usage is TRBJ2-5; TRBD1 matches 8 bases. This CDR3 is 12 amino acids long. V lost 6 bases to trimming and J lost 5 bases; unmatched junction nucleotides: 2. Germline values: CDR1 MNHEY, CDR2 SMNVEV (reference sequence). The DNA for the CDR3 is TGTGCCAGCAGCGCAGGGGGCGAGACCCAGTACTTC. It translates to CASSAGGETQYF.

The V call is TRBV7-2, the J call TRBJ2-1, with D perhaps matching TRBD2 (6 bases). The CDR3 spans 13 residues. Between the trimmed V and J ends, which lost 5 bases and 6 bases, there was a span of 11 bases. Germline V gives CDR1 SGHTA, CDR2 FQGNSA. CDR3 coding DNA: TGTGCCAGCAGCGTGGGACTCCTCAATGAGCAGTTCTTC. Translating gives CASSVGLLNEQFF.

The chain links TRBV18 to TRBJ2-7, with D hard to call. From germline, CDR1 is KGHSH and CDR2 LQKENI. The CDR3 runs 12 residues. V lost 3 bases and J lost 2, with 5 bases in between. CDR3: CASSPTTYEQYF. CDR3 DNA sequence: TGTGCCAGCTCACCTACAACCTACGAGCAGTACTTC. The complete variable domain, with remaining parts taken from reference TRBV18 and TRBJ2-7, reads NAGVMQNPRHLVRRRGQEARLRCSPMKGHSHVYWYRQLPEEGLKFMVYLQKENIIDESGMPKERFSAEFPKEGPSILRIQQVVRGDSAAYFCASSPTTYEQYFGPGTRLTVT.

The chain combines TRBV9 with TRBJ2-2, with D unresolved. The CDR3 is 17 amino acids. CDR1 SGDLS and CDR2 YYNGEE come from the germline V gene. Trimming shortened V by 4 bases and J by 8 bases, and 24 bases separated the two germline ends. The CDR3, as DNA: TGTGCCAGCAGCCCCCACTTGTTGGCTAGAGTAGGAGGGGAGCTGTTTTTT. Amino acid sequence: CASSPHLLARVGGELFF.

In nucleotides, the CDR3 is TGTGCCAGCAGCCAAGATCGTGGACTAGAGAGGAATGAGCAGTTCTTC. This gives the protein CASSQDRGLERNEQFF. The rearrangement joins TRBV14 to TRBJ2-1, with 7 bases matching TRBD2. The CDR3 spans 16 residues. The V gene's germline CDR1 is SGHDN and CDR2 FVKESK. J lost 7 bases, V lost 0 bases, and 9 bases had no gene match.

The chain uses TRBV27 and TRBJ1-2, with D unclear. V was shortened by 0 bases and J by 4 bases, with 12 bases between the two germline ends. Germline V gene data show CDR1 as MNHEY and CDR2 as SMNVEV (reference sequence). The CDR3 has 15 residues. The CDR3, as DNA: TGTGCCAGCAGTTTATCGTCGGGGTGGGGCTATGGCTACACCTTC. Amino acid sequence: CASSLSSGWGYGYTF.